This T cell receptor beta chain came from a study of blood T cell repertoires in COVID-19. Study details: T cells, B-cell-depleted T cells, or PBMCs supplied cDNA or gDNA.

The V end lost 5 bases, the J end lost 0 bases, and 12 bases lay between the germline ends. Germline CDR1 SGHRS, CDR2 YFSETQ. The CDR3 contains 15 residues. Original data processing: Estimates of nucleated cell counts were drawn from the amplification of reference gene primers. Sequencing was performed with immunoSEQ multiplex PCR; in TCRdb, only in-frame clones are kept and a portion is missing. The DNA was the basis for D and trimming; V, J and clone size are from that table. The table records approximately 190,000 clones, roughly four fifths of them present only once. The source is a woman aged 40 to 55 with acute or convalescent COVID-19. This sequence joins TRBV5-1 and TRBJ1-5; maybe TRBD1 (5 bases). The specimen was peripheral blood. Here the CDR3 reads CASSTGGDSNQPQHF. The CDR3 nucleotides read TGCGCCAGCAGTACCGGGGGTGATAGCAATCAGCCCCAGCATTTT.